This TCR beta chain was identified during a study of shared clonotypes between healthy human individuals. Sorted subsets were amplified in replicate PCRs using 200 ng DNA, approximately 30,000 T cell genomes. Assay: immunoSEQ multiplex PCR; the TCRdb copy retains only in-frame clones and omits some. Among some 1.5 million clones listed, about 96% were seen once. V was clipped by 5 bases and J by 3 bases, with 11 bases between them. CDR3 length: 13 amino acids. The germline CDR1 and CDR2 sequences are MDHEN and SYDVKM. The TCR comes from a man younger than 40 in good health. Sequencing was carried out using naive CD4+ T cells sorted from blood. Stated subset: CD45RA+ positively selected. The chain is built from TRBV28 and TRBJ2-7; TRBD2 is a possible D gene (5 bases). The chain's CDR3 is CASSPAGNYEQYF. As DNA, the CDR3 is TGTGCCAGCAGTCCCGCCGGGAACTACGAGCAGTACTTC.